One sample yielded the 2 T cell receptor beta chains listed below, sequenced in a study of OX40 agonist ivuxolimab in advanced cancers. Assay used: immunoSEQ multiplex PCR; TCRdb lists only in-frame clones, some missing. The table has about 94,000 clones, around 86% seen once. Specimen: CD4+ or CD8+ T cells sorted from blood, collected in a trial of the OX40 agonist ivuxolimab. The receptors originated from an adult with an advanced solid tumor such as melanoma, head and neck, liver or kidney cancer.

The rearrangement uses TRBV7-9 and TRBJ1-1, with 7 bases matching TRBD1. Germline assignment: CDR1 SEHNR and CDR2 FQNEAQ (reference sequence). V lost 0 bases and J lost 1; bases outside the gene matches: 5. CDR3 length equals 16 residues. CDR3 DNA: TGTGCCAGCAGCTTAGCGCCGGGGACAGAGAACACTGAAGCTTTCTTT. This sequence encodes CASSLAPGTENTEAFF.

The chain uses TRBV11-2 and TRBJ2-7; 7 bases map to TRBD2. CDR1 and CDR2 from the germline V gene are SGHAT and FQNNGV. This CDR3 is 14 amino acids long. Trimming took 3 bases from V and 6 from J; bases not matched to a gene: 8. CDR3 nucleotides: TGTGCCAGCAGCTTGGGGAGGGTGGCTTTCGAGCAGTACTTC. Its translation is CASSLGRVAFEQYF. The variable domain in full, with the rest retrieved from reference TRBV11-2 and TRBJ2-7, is EAGVAQSPRYKIIEKRQSVAFWCNPISGHATLYWYQQILGQGPKLLIQFQNNGVVDDSQLPKDRFSAERLKGVDSTLKIQPAKLEDSAVYLCASSLGRVAFEQYFGPGTRLTVT.